Listed below are T cell receptor beta chains from one sample, sequenced in a study of blood T cell repertoires in COVID-19. Clones were read by immunoSEQ multiplex PCR, and TCRdb kept only the in-frame ones, dropping some. The profile shows 250,000 to 350,000 clones, about 80% of them singletons. Sequenced sample: peripheral blood. The receptors come from a person between 65 and 80 years old with COVID-19, enrolled during active disease. The CDR3 runs from the conserved cysteine through the conserved F or W. D genes are given only for firm matches. Part of the rows lack a size; the others show once, few, many or a class for expanded clones.

len: 16; abundance: -; j_gene: TRBJ2-5; v_gene: TRBV4-1; d_gene: TRBD2; CDR3nt: TGCGCCAGCAGCCAAGAGCGGGGGTATGGGCGAGAGACCCAGTACTTC; CDR3aa: CASSQERGYGRETQYF
len: 16; abundance: -; j_gene: TRBJ1-2; v_gene: TRBV27; d_gene: -; CDR3nt: TGTGCCAGCAGTTCCGTGGGGGGGGGCTCCTACTATGGCTACACCTTC; CDR3aa: CASSSVGGGSYYGYTF
len: 16; abundance: -; j_gene: TRBJ2-1; v_gene: TRBV5-1; d_gene: -; CDR3nt: TGCGCCAGCAGCCGCCCCCCTATAAGCTCCTACAATGAGCAGTTCTTC; CDR3aa: CASSRPPISSYNEQFF
len: 16; abundance: -; j_gene: TRBJ2-1; v_gene: TRBV11-2; d_gene: TRBD2; CDR3nt: TGTGCCAGCAGCTTATTGCGAAGCGGGAGGGCCCATGAGCAGTTCTTC; CDR3aa: CASSLLRSGRAHEQFF
len: 14; abundance: once; j_gene: TRBJ1-2; v_gene: TRBV7-2; d_gene: -; CDR3nt: TGTGCCAGCAAAGGGGGGGTAAAAAGCTATGGCTACACCTTC; CDR3aa: CASKGGVKSYGYTF
len: 15; abundance: -; j_gene: TRBJ2-7; v_gene: TRBV18; d_gene: TRBD2; CDR3nt: TGTGCCAGCTCACCTGTTCGCGGGAGCTCCTACGAGCAGTACTTC; CDR3aa: CASSPVRGSSYEQYF
len: 15; abundance: -; j_gene: TRBJ2-3; v_gene: TRBV6-2/TRBV6-3; d_gene: TRBD1; CDR3nt: TGTGCCAGCAGTGGACAGGGGATGGGCACAGATACGCAGTATTTT; CDR3aa: CASSGQGMGTDTQYF
len: 13; abundance: -; j_gene: TRBJ2-5; v_gene: TRBV7-2; d_gene: TRBD1; CDR3nt: TGTGCCAGCAGCAGAGGGACAGAAGAGACCCAGTACTTC; CDR3aa: CASSRGTEETQYF
len: 11; abundance: -; j_gene: TRBJ2-1; v_gene: TRBV12-3/TRBV12-4; d_gene: -; CDR3nt: TGTGCCAGCCAGCGGGACAATGAGCAGTTCTTC; CDR3aa: CASQRDNEQFF
len: 15; abundance: -; j_gene: TRBJ2-7; v_gene: TRBV28; d_gene: TRBD2; CDR3nt: TGTGCCAGCAGTTTGATCGGGGAGGGGAGTTACGAGCAGTACTTC; CDR3aa: CASSLIGEGSYEQYF
len: 14; abundance: -; j_gene: TRBJ2-3; v_gene: TRBV28; d_gene: -; CDR3nt: TGTGCCAGCAGTTTAAGTAGCCTTACAGATACGCAGTATTTT; CDR3aa: CASSLSSLTDTQYF
len: 13; abundance: -; j_gene: TRBJ1-5; v_gene: TRBV14; d_gene: -; CDR3nt: TGTGCCAGCGGAAGGGGTACGAATCAGCCCCAGCATTTT; CDR3aa: CASGRGTNQPQHF
len: 15; abundance: -; j_gene: TRBJ1-5; v_gene: TRBV18; d_gene: -; CDR3nt: TGTGCCAGCTCACCTGGTGCAGGGTCAAATCAGCCCCAGCATTTT; CDR3aa: CASSPGAGSNQPQHF
len: 14; abundance: once; j_gene: TRBJ2-1; v_gene: TRBV7-3; d_gene: TRBD1; CDR3nt: TGTGCCAGCAGCTTAGGTAACAGGGGGAATGAGCAGTTCTTC; CDR3aa: CASSLGNRGNEQFF
len: 15; abundance: -; j_gene: TRBJ2-3; v_gene: TRBV30; d_gene: -; CDR3nt: TGTGCCTGGAGTTTACGGAGAAAGAGCACAGATACGCAGTATTTT; CDR3aa: CAWSLRRKSTDTQYF
len: 16; abundance: once; j_gene: TRBJ2-1; v_gene: TRBV9; d_gene: TRBD1; CDR3nt: TGTGCCAGCAGCACAACAGGGGCCAACCCAAGGAATGAGCAGTTCTTC; CDR3aa: CASSTTGANPRNEQFF
len: 16; abundance: -; j_gene: TRBJ2-3; v_gene: TRBV6-6; d_gene: TRBD2; CDR3nt: TGTGCCAGCAGTAACCTACTAGCGGGAATGTCAGATACGCAGTATTTT; CDR3aa: CASSNLLAGMSDTQYF
len: 15; abundance: -; j_gene: TRBJ2-7; v_gene: TRBV9; d_gene: -; CDR3nt: TGTGCCAGCAGCGCCGCCGGAGGGGACTTCTACGAGCAGTACTTC; CDR3aa: CASSAAGGDFYEQYF
len: 17; abundance: -; j_gene: TRBJ2-2; v_gene: TRBV5-4; d_gene: TRBD2; CDR3nt: TGTGCCAGCAGCCTGCAAACTAGCGGGAAGAACACCGGGGAGCTGTTTTTT; CDR3aa: CASSLQTSGKNTGELFF
len: 12; abundance: -; j_gene: TRBJ2-2; v_gene: TRBV29-1; d_gene: -; CDR3nt: TGCAGCGTTGGAGTCAGGACCGGGGAGCTGTTTTTT; CDR3aa: CSVGVRTGELFF
len: 16; abundance: -; j_gene: TRBJ2-2; v_gene: TRBV6-5; d_gene: -; CDR3nt: TGTGCCAGCAGTTACTTTGGGGGCGGCTCGTCCGGGGAGCTGTTTTTT; CDR3aa: CASSYFGGGSSGELFF
len: 14; abundance: few; j_gene: TRBJ2-3; v_gene: TRBV30; d_gene: TRBD2; CDR3nt: TGTGCCTGGAGTGTACCTAGCGGGTTGGATACGCAGTATTTT; CDR3aa: CAWSVPSGLDTQYF
len: 14; abundance: -; j_gene: TRBJ2-1; v_gene: TRBV4-1; d_gene: TRBD2; CDR3nt: TGCGCCAGCAGCCAAGATTGGGCTAGCGGAGAGCAGTTCTTC; CDR3aa: CASSQDWASGEQFF
len: 16; abundance: -; j_gene: TRBJ2-3; v_gene: TRBV23-1; d_gene: TRBD2; CDR3nt: TGCGCCAGCAGTCCCCGCGGGGGGCGCGGGACAGATACGCAGTATTTT; CDR3aa: CASSPRGGRGTDTQYF
len: 15; abundance: -; j_gene: TRBJ2-7; v_gene: TRBV6-2/TRBV6-3; d_gene: -; CDR3nt: TGTGCCAGCAGTCAAATCGACAGGATAGTACGAGAGCAGTACTTC; CDR3aa: CASSQIDRIVREQYF
len: 13; abundance: -; j_gene: TRBJ1-2; v_gene: TRBV2; d_gene: -; CDR3nt: TGTGCCAGCAGTCCTCAGGCTAACTATGGCTACACCTTC; CDR3aa: CASSPQANYGYTF
len: 12; abundance: -; j_gene: TRBJ1-5; v_gene: TRBV19; d_gene: -; CDR3nt: TGTGCCAGTAGTGCCTATAATCAGCCCCAGCATTTT; CDR3aa: CASSAYNQPQHF
len: 13; abundance: -; j_gene: TRBJ2-7; v_gene: TRBV7-2; d_gene: -; CDR3nt: TGTGCCAGCAGCTTAGTTCCAGGGCGCGAGCAGTACTTC; CDR3aa: CASSLVPGREQYF
len: 16; abundance: once; j_gene: TRBJ1-5; v_gene: TRBV28; d_gene: TRBD1; CDR3nt: TGTGCCAGCAGTTTAACGCAGGGGGTAGATGTTCAGCCCCAGCATTTT; CDR3aa: CASSLTQGVDVQPQHF
len: 15; abundance: -; j_gene: TRBJ2-5; v_gene: TRBV3-1/TRBV3-2; d_gene: TRBD1; CDR3nt: TGTGCCAGCAGCCCTAGGACAGGGGGCCCGAAGACCCAGTACTTC; CDR3aa: CASSPRTGGPKTQYF
len: 16; abundance: -; j_gene: TRBJ1-5; v_gene: TRBV5-6; d_gene: -; CDR3nt: TGTGCCAGCAGCTTCATTTCCCAGGCCGGGGATCAGCCCCAGCATTTT; CDR3aa: CASSFISQAGDQPQHF
len: 14; abundance: -; j_gene: TRBJ1-2; v_gene: TRBV5-1; d_gene: TRBD1; CDR3nt: TGCGCCAGCAGCGGCGCAGGGGGGAACTATGGCTACACCTTC; CDR3aa: CASSGAGGNYGYTF
len: 17; abundance: -; j_gene: TRBJ2-5; v_gene: TRBV7-8; d_gene: TRBD2; CDR3nt: TGTGCCAGCAGCCGGACTAGCGGGAGGACGTACCAAGAGACCCAGTACTTC; CDR3aa: CASSRTSGRTYQETQYF
len: 14; abundance: -; j_gene: TRBJ2-3; v_gene: TRBV7-2; d_gene: -; CDR3nt: TGTGCCAGCAGCTTAGGGGGGCGGCCAGATACGCAGTATTTT; CDR3aa: CASSLGGRPDTQYF